This T cell receptor (beta chain) was captured by sequencing in a study of early T cells in non-severe SARS-CoV-2 infection. On the study more broadly: With bulk RNA from unsorted whole blood as input, sequencing yielded unpaired chains. Whole-study findings and limits: VDJdb-based matching was biased toward anti-spike CD8 responses and missed private and CD4 specificities.

This clonotype was recorded at least ten times. What it binds is not known. The CDR3 covers 18 residues. Germline CDR1 and CDR2: SGHTA and FQGNSA. J gave up 1 base and V 5 bases, and 11 bases lay outside the gene matches. Unique molecular identifiers were affixed to single, distinct cDNA molecules. MiXCR, applied by TCRdb to the 5' RACE reads, yields one record per CDR3 protein. The sample has 50,000 to 65,000 distinct CDR3 sequences, 13% seen once. The chain uses TRBV7-2 and TRBJ2-2, with 9 bases identical to TRBD1. The source material was whole blood. The TCR comes from an adult who was a healthcare worker with PCR-confirmed SARS-CoV-2 infection or an uninfected control (not recorded which). CDR3 sequence reads: CASSTPGTGRRNTGELFF. CDR3 DNA: TGTGCCAGCAGCACCCCCGGGACAGGGCGTCGGAACACCGGGGAGCTGTTTTTT.